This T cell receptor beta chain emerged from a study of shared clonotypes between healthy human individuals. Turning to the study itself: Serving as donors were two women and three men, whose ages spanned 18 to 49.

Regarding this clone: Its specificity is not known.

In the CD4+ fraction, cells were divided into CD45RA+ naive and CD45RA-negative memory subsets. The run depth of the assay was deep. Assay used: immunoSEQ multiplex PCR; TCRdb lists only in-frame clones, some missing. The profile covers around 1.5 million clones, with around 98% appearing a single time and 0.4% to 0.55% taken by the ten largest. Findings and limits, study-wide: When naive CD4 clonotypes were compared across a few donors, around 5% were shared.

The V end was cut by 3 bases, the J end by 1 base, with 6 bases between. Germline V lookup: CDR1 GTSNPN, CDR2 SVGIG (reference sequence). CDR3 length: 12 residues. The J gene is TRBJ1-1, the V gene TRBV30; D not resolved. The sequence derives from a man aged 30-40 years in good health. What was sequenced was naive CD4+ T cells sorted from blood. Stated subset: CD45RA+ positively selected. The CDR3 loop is CAWREANTEAFF. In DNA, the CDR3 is TGTGCCTGGAGGGAGGCGAACACTGAAGCTTTCTTT.